The present entry profiles one T cell receptor beta chain with its context. Its specificity is not known. This sample is part of a study of glioma-infiltrating T cells after dendritic cell vaccination. As to time point: after dendritic cell vaccination, including at tumor progression/relapse. Study results and limitations: Only a small number of patients had complete blood and tumor samples.

The data were produced by immunoSEQ multiplex PCR, yet TCRdb's version contains in-frame clones alone and is incomplete. The repertoire holds about 63,000 clones, with approximately 81% as singletons. V shed 2 bases and J 5 bases; nucleotides not matched to a gene: 4. The CDR3 runs 14 residues. The germline CDR1 and CDR2 sequences are KGHSH and LQKENI. The chain couples TRBV18 to TRBJ2-7, with TRBD1 matching 9 bases. The sequencing used blood, collected after dendritic cell vaccination. This clonotype originated in a human donor with glioblastoma. CDR3 coding DNA: TGTGCCAGCTCACCAGGGACAGGGCTCAACGAGCAGTACTTC. This encodes CASSPGTGLNEQYF.